This T cell receptor beta chain was documented in a study of Ad26.COV2.S vaccination and SARS-CoV-2 variants (dated by TCRdb to the early 2020s). Turning to the overall study: TCRbeta repertoire sequencing was used to assess the specificity and breadth of SARS-CoV-2-reactive T cell receptors after Ad26.COV2.S vaccination. A total of approximately 32 samples were included in the TCR-sequenced set, comprising roughly 19 Ad26.COV2.S vaccine recipients, 5 placebo recipients and 8 SARS-CoV-2 convalescent individuals. Results and caveats for the whole study, not just this receptor: Spike-specific TCR breadth was higher in Ad26.COV2.S recipients than in placebo recipients (P = 0.0014). After vaccination, spike-specific CD8+ and CD4+ T cell responses were reported to show substantial breadth. It was noted by the authors that total T cell responses may have been underestimated by the TCR breadth and depth analyses. Comparable non-spike TCR breadth was observed between vaccine and placebo recipients, consistent with only spike being contained in the vaccine.

TCRbeta CDR3 regions were sequenced with the immunoSEQ Assay. After extraction, genomic DNA underwent amplification by bias-controlled multiplex PCR, followed by high-throughput sequencing. Under the source paper's analysis protocol: To quantify the absolute abundance of each unique TCRbeta CDR3 region, sequences were collapsed and filtered. Usable DNA was measured by amplifying reference genes present in all nucleated cells, and TCRbeta template counts were normalized to that usable DNA to estimate T cell fraction. Repertoire TCRs were annotated as SARS-CoV-2-specific when V gene, CDR3 amino acid sequence and J gene were exactly matched to a known reactive TCR set. The reference SARS-CoV-2 TCR set was obtained from MIRA and was filtered for enrichment in COVID-19-positive ImmuneCODE repertoires, whereby public or cross-reactive TCRs were removed. Using the MIRA antigens, annotated TCRs were further analysed by specific ORF or by position within an ORF. Breadth was defined as the number of annotated unique rearrangements divided by the total number of unique productive rearrangements, and depth was defined as the summed frequency of the annotated unique rearrangements. Group comparisons of TCR breadth used two-sided Wilcoxon rank-sum tests. TCRdb stores this immuneACCESS table with in-frame sequences only. Part of the clones is absent; in the studies checked, under half of the shortfall reflects unresolved V genes, and no reason is known for the rest. V, J and clone size reflect that table, while D and trimming were determined from the DNA. Here the sample has hundreds of thousands of clones; around 90% occur a single time. In total, the top ten clones hold 3.5% to 4.5% of the sample.

About this clone: Its antigen is not yet known. Nothing much larger sits one base from this clone, and base qualities are not available.

Counted from cysteine to phenylalanine, this CDR3 has 14 amino acids. The read is trimmed to its CDR3 DNA, 42 bases read in frame from base 1. For CDR1 and CDR2, the germline V gene (reference sequence) lists DFQATT and SNEGSKA. The germline ends are 17 bases apart after V is trimmed by 3 bases and J by 6 bases. The label giving this sample's time point can be read as: individuals recovered from natural SARS-CoV-2 infection. This specimen consisted of peripheral blood, obtained after recovery from COVID-19. Recombination joined TRBV20-1 with TRBJ1-1; TRBD1 is possibly the D segment (6 matching bases). The clonotype was recovered from a human donor who had recovered from COVID-19. The nucleotides read TGCAGTGCTAGTCCCCTAACAGGGCTCGCTGAAGCTTTCTTT. Translation gives CSASPLTGLAEAFF.